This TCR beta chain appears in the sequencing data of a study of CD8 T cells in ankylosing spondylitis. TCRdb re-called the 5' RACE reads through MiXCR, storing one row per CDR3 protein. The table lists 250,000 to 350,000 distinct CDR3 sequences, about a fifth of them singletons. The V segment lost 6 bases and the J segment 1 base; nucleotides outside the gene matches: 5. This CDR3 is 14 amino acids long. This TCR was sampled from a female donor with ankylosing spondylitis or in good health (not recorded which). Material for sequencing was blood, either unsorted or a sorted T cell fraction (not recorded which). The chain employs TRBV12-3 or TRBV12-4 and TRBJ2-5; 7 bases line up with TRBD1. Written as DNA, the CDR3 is TGTGCCAGCAGCTACCGGGACAGCCAAGAGACCCAGTACTTC. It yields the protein CASSYRDSQETQYF.